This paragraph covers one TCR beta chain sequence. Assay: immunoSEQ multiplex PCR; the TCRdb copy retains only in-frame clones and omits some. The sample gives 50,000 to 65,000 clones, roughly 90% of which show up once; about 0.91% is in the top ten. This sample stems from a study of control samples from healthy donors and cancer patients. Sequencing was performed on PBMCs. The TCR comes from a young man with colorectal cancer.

The CDR3 is CATSRGQGDNEKLFF. The CDR3 DNA follows: TGTGCCACCAGCAGAGGACAGGGAGATAATGAAAAACTGTTTTTT. This chain uses TRBV15 with TRBJ1-4, with 7 positions matching TRBD1. The CDR3 has 15 residues. V shed 1 base, J shed 4 bases, and the junction held 3 bases outside the gene matches. The germline gives CDR1 LNHNV, CDR2 YYDKDF (reference sequence).